The rows below give T cell receptor beta chains drawn from one sample of a study of shared clonotypes between healthy human individuals. The data were produced by immunoSEQ multiplex PCR, yet TCRdb's version contains in-frame clones alone and is incomplete. The sample has over 2 million clones, just under 95% seen once. Sample: naive CD8+ T cells sorted from blood. Receptors originate from a man between 18 and 35 years old in good health. The CDR3 runs from the conserved cysteine through the conserved F or W. Fields, in order: V gene, clone size, D gene, J gene, CDR3 protein, CDR3 DNA. A D gene is named only where the DNA matches it firmly. Only part of the rows carry a size: once, few, many, or a class if the clone is expanded.

>TRBV28|-|-|TRBJ2-6
CASSFRAGANVLTF
TGTGCCAGCAGTTTCAGGGCTGGGGCCAACGTCCTGACTTTC
>TRBV9|-|TRBD1|TRBJ2-1
CASSAGDSTYNEQFF
TGTGCCAGCAGCGCAGGGGACAGTACCTACAATGAGCAGTTCTTC
>TRBV4-3|-|-|TRBJ1-5
CASSQDIGNQPQHF
TGCGCCAGCAGCCAAGACATAGGAAATCAGCCCCAGCATTTT
>TRBV10-3|-|TRBD1|TRBJ1-5
CAISDGTENSNQPQHF
TGTGCCATCAGTGACGGGACAGAAAATAGCAATCAGCCCCAGCATTTT
>TRBV11-3|once|-|TRBJ2-7
CASSLAGSYEQYF
TGTGCCAGCAGCTTGGCGGGCAGCTACGAGCAGTACTTC
>TRBV18|-|TRBD1|TRBJ2-7
CASSFTGTGFNEQYF
TGTGCCAGCTCATTCACCGGGACAGGGTTCAACGAGCAGTACTTC
>TRBV7-9|-|TRBD1|TRBJ2-5
CASSPQGALTETQYF
TGTGCCAGCAGCCCGCAGGGGGCCCTTACAGAGACCCAGTACTTC
>TRBV27|once|TRBD1|TRBJ1-6
CASKTGDIQYSPLHF
TGTGCCAGCAAAACAGGGGACATCCAATATTCACCCCTCCACTTT
>TRBV7-9|-|TRBD2|TRBJ2-7
CASGELAGATYEQYF
TGTGCCAGCGGGGAATTAGCGGGAGCCACCTACGAGCAGTACTTC
>TRBV6-5|once|TRBD2|TRBJ2-5
CASTPGGQETQYF
TGTGCCAGCACCCCGGGGGGGCAAGAGACCCAGTACTTC
>TRBV9|-|-|TRBJ2-5
CASSTYGAGVYQETQYF
TGTGCCAGCAGCACCTACGGGGCAGGGGTGTACCAAGAGACCCAGTACTTC
>TRBV19|-|-|TRBJ1-5
CASSIGGNQPQHF
TGTGCCAGTAGTATAGGAGGCAATCAGCCCCAGCATTTT
>TRBV9|-|-|TRBJ1-1
CASSVSGGETEAFF
TGTGCCAGCAGCGTATCGGGGGGCGAAACTGAAGCTTTCTTT